Given below is one T cell receptor (beta chain) in context. Its antigen remains unknown. This record comes from a study of T cell responses to AZD1222 COVID-19 vaccine. Study findings and constraints: Baseline serology detected seropositivity in only 6 or 7 AZD1222 recipients. Receipt of two AZD1222 doses was followed by a rise in Spike-specific TCR breadth and depth. Females outnumbered males among donors, who were mostly white British; clonal diversity was possibly underestimated.

This CDR3 spans 18 amino acids. Germline loops: CDR1 MGHDK, CDR2 SYGVNS. With 3 bases clipped from V and 0 bases from J, the junction kept 8 bases outside the gene matches. The data were produced by immunoSEQ multiplex PCR, yet TCRdb's version contains in-frame clones alone and is incomplete. The sample consists of about 110,000 clones, about 85% of them appearing once. This chain connects TRBV25-1 to TRBJ2-6, with 7 bases that match TRBD1. The source was peripheral blood, collected on day 0 of AZD1222 vaccination. This TCR was recovered from an adult in good health. The CDR3 DNA follows: TGTGCCAGCAGTGATACCAGGGACAGCTCCTCTGGGGCCAACGTCCTGACTTTC. Its translation: CASSDTRDSSSGANVLTF.